This is a list of T cell receptor beta chains from one sample in a study of technical replicates of blood from several donors. TCRdb's copy holds only in-frame clones and misses some; the assay was immunoSEQ multiplex PCR. The repertoire has about 59,000 clones, around 85% of them found once; the top ten carry roughly 4.6%. Sequencing input: PBMCs. All receptors derive from a human donor in good health. Some clones in this sample may be carry-over from other donors' samples. CDR3s include the opening cysteine and the closing phenylalanine or tryptophan. The D gene is left open where the match is weak. Clone size is not always given. Where it is, it says once, few, many or a class for expanded clones.

cdr3_length	v_call	clone_size	d_call	j_call	cdr3_aa	cdr3_nt
14	TRBV4-2	NA	TRBD1	TRBJ1-1	CASSQPDRWTEAFF	TGTGCCAGCAGCCAACCGGACAGGTGGACTGAAGCTTTCTTT
14	TRBV5-1	NA	NA	TRBJ1-3	CASSLVYGGNTIYF	TGCGCCAGCAGCTTGGTGTACGGTGGAAACACCATATATTTT
14	TRBV10-3	NA	TRBD1	TRBJ1-1	CAISPGQGNTEAFF	TGTGCCATCAGTCCGGGACAGGGGAACACTGAAGCTTTCTTT
16	TRBV7-3	NA	TRBD1	TRBJ1-2	CASSSTPGQGGSGYTF	TGTGCCAGCAGCTCAACACCGGGACAGGGGGGCTCTGGCTACACCTTC
15	TRBV9	NA	TRBD1	TRBJ1-1	CASSAERQGATEAFF	TGTGCCAGCAGCGCCGAAAGACAGGGGGCCACTGAAGCTTTCTTT
14	TRBV19	NA	NA	TRBJ2-3	CASTGGRSTDTQYF	TGTGCCAGTACGGGGGGCCGCTCCACAGATACGCAGTATTTT
17	TRBV7-9	NA	TRBD1	TRBJ1-4	CASSWRDRGATNEKLFF	TGTGCCAGCAGCTGGCGGGACAGGGGTGCAACTAATGAAAAACTGTTTTTT
13	TRBV11-3	NA	NA	TRBJ2-1	CASSSPRQDEQFF	TGTGCCAGCAGCTCCCCAAGACAGGATGAGCAGTTCTTC
18	TRBV5-8	NA	TRBD1	TRBJ2-6	CASSLVTGDIAGANVLTF	TGTGCCAGCAGCTTGGTTACAGGGGACATAGCTGGGGCCAACGTCCTGACTTTC
16	TRBV30	NA	TRBD1	TRBJ2-2	CAWSVGDRGFTGELFF	TGTGCCTGGAGTGTAGGGGACAGGGGTTTCACCGGGGAGCTGTTTTTT
15	TRBV4-2	NA	TRBD2	TRBJ2-7	CASSQLLAGVVEQYF	TGTGCCAGCAGCCAATTACTAGCGGGAGTGGTCGAGCAGTACTTC
15	TRBV7-8	few	NA	TRBJ1-4	CASSLVLGLGEKLFF	TGTGCCAGCAGCTTAGTCCTGGGGCTGGGTGAAAAACTGTTTTTT
15	TRBV13	NA	NA	TRBJ2-1	CASSLYRTDYNEQFF	TGTGCCAGCAGCCTCTATCGAACCGATTACAATGAGCAGTTCTTC
13	TRBV5-5	NA	NA	TRBJ2-2	CASSNFGNRELFF	TGTGCCAGCAGCAATTTCGGGAACCGGGAGCTGTTTTTT
15	TRBV9	NA	NA	TRBJ1-2	CASSDTGWANYGYTF	TGTGCCAGCAGCGATACAGGGTGGGCGAACTATGGCTACACCTTC
16	TRBV19	NA	NA	TRBJ2-2	CASSTTPGFATGELFF	TGTGCCAGTAGTACAACCCCAGGTTTTGCCACCGGGGAGCTGTTTTTT
15	TRBV5-1	few	NA	TRBJ1-1	CASSLGGSMHTEAFF	TGCGCCAGCAGCCTAGGGGGTTCTATGCACACTGAAGCTTTCTTT
15	TRBV5-1	NA	NA	TRBJ1-1	CASSLADTGNTEAFF	TGCGCCAGCAGCTTGGCCGATACAGGGAATACTGAAGCTTTCTTT
16	TRBV4-1	NA	TRBD1	TRBJ2-3	CASSQPEDRATDTQYF	TGCGCCAGCAGCCAACCCGAGGACAGGGCCACAGATACGCAGTATTTT
15	TRBV5-1	NA	NA	TRBJ2-2	CASSLDVSNTGELFF	TGCGCCAGCAGCTTGGATGTCTCGAACACCGGGGAGCTGTTTTTT
16	TRBV4-2	NA	NA	TRBJ1-5	CASSQANDYGNQPQHF	TGTGCCAGCAGCCAAGCAAACGACTACGGGAATCAGCCCCAGCATTTT
13	TRBV5-4	medium-sized	TRBD2	TRBJ2-1	CASSLGLADEQFF	TGTGCCAGCAGCTTAGGACTAGCGGATGAGCAGTTCTTC
16	TRBV7-9	once	TRBD2	TRBJ2-5	CASGSSGRAGGETQYF	TGTGCCAGCGGGTCTAGCGGGAGGGCAGGCGGGGAGACCCAGTACTTC
13	TRBV30	NA	NA	TRBJ2-5	CAWSVDRQETQYF	TGTGCCTGGAGTGTAGACAGACAAGAGACCCAGTACTTC
16	TRBV5-1	NA	TRBD1	TRBJ1-4	CASSLVDRGFREKLFF	TGCGCCAGCAGCTTGGTGGACAGGGGGTTTCGGGAAAAACTGTTTTTT
17	TRBV18	NA	TRBD2	TRBJ2-7	CASSPPQLTSGSYEQYF	TGTGCCAGCTCACCACCGCAACTAACTAGCGGGAGTTACGAGCAGTACTTC
14	TRBV7-2	few	TRBD1	TRBJ1-1	CASGRDSMNTEAFF	TGTGCCAGCGGAAGGGACAGCATGAACACTGAAGCTTTCTTT
14	TRBV7-2	NA	TRBD1	TRBJ2-2	CASSRGQGAGELFF	TGTGCCAGCAGCCGGGGACAGGGGGCCGGGGAGCTGTTTTTT
16	TRBV25-1	once	NA	TRBJ2-2	CASSDPGATIIGELFF	TGTGCCAGCAGTGATCCAGGGGCTACGATTATCGGGGAGCTGTTTTTT
18	TRBV27	NA	TRBD2	TRBJ2-7	CASSFRTSGGPHLYEQYF	TGTGCCAGCAGTTTCCGGACTAGCGGGGGGCCTCACCTCTACGAGCAGTACTTC
17	TRBV4-3	NA	NA	TRBJ1-6	CASSQSDSSSYNSPLHF	TGCGCCAGCAGCCAGTCAGACAGCAGCTCCTATAATTCACCCCTCCACTTT
16	TRBV9	NA	TRBD2	TRBJ2-1	CASSPSGGAFYNEQFF	TGTGCCAGCAGCCCTAGCGGGGGGGCGTTCTACAATGAGCAGTTCTTC
14	TRBV19	NA	TRBD2	TRBJ2-7	CASAPGAGVYEQYF	TGTGCCAGTGCCCCTGGGGCGGGAGTCTACGAGCAGTACTTC
14	TRBV9	NA	TRBD2	TRBJ2-7	CASSEGLADYEQYF	TGTGCCAGCAGCGAGGGACTAGCGGACTACGAGCAGTATTTC
13	TRBV11-1	NA	TRBD1	TRBJ2-7	CASSLTTGGEQYF	TGTGCCAGCAGCTTAACGACAGGGGGCGAGCAGTACTTC
14	TRBV12-5	NA	NA	TRBJ2-5	CASGLGTYQETQYF	TGTGCTAGTGGTTTGGGGACTTACCAAGAGACCCAGTACTTC
16	TRBV4-2	NA	TRBD1	TRBJ2-2	CASSQEEGGRTGELFF	TGTGCCAGCAGCCAAGAAGAAGGGGGCAGGACCGGGGAGCTGTTTTTT